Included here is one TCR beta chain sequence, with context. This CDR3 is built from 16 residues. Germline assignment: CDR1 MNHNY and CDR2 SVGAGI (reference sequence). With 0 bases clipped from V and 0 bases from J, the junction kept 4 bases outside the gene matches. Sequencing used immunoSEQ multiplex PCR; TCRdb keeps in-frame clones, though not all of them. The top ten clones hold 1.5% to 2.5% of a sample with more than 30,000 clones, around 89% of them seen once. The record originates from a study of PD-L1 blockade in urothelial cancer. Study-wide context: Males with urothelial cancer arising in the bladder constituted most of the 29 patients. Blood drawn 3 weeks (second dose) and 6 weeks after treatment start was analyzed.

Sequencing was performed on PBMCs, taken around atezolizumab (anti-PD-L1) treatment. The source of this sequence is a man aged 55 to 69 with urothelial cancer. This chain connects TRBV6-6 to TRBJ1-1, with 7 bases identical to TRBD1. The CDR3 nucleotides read TGTGCCAGCAGTTACTCTCAGGGGGGCATGAACACTGAAGCTTTCTTT. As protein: CASSYSQGGMNTEAFF.